This T cell receptor beta chain originates from a study of blood T cell repertoires in COVID-19. During active infection, Seattle patients enrolled and were then monitored through disease. Authors' data handling: Reference gene primer amplification yielded estimated nucleated cell counts. The assay was immunoSEQ multiplex PCR, and TCRdb's table has in-frame clones only and misses some. V and J calls and clone size are as listed in that table; D and trimming were resolved from the DNA. The sample lists some 300,000 clones; less than 90% were seen once. V lost 1 base to trimming and J lost 5 bases, with 13 bases between them. The CDR3 loop spans 14 amino acids. Looked up from germline, CDR1 is SGHKS and CDR2 is YYEKEE (reference sequence).

Sequencing used peripheral blood. The rearrangement links TRBV5-5 to TRBJ2-7; TRBD1 is a possible D gene (5 bases). The source of this sequence is a woman aged 70-85 years with COVID-19, enrolled during active disease. This CDR3 reads CASSLFGRVNEQYF. The CDR3 bases are TGTGCCAGCAGCTTGTTCGGCAGGGTTAACGAGCAGTACTTC. The full variable domain, with the rest looked up from reference TRBV5-5 and TRBJ2-7, is DAGVTQSPTHLIKTRGQQVTLRCSPISGHKSVSWYQQVLGQGPQFIFQYYEKEERGRGNFPDRFSARQFPNYSSELNVNALLLGDSALYLCASSLFGRVNEQYFGPGTRLTVT.